A selection of T cell receptor beta chains follows, all from one sample in a study of CD8 T cells in ankylosing spondylitis. TCRdb recomputed calls from the 5' RACE reads with MiXCR, one row per CDR3 protein. Of about 750,000 distinct CDR3 sequences detected, about 20% appear once; the ten largest clones hold around a fifth. Sequenced: blood, either unsorted or a sorted T cell fraction (not recorded which). These receptor sequences come from a male donor with ankylosing spondylitis. CDR3s include the opening cysteine and the closing phenylalanine or tryptophan. D genes are given only for firm matches. Clone size appears in some rows only: once, few, many, or a class for an expanded clone.

V gene	D gene	J gene	clone size	CDR3 protein	CDR3 DNA
TRBV5-4	NA	TRBJ1-1	NA	CASSLIGLGNTEAFF	TGTGCCAGCAGCTTGATTGGTTTGGGGAACACTGAAGCTTTCTTT
TRBV12-3/TRBV12-4	NA	TRBJ2-1	many	CASSRRGYNEQFF	TGTGCCAGCAGTCGGAGGGGGTACAATGAGCAGTTCTTC
TRBV12-3/TRBV12-4	NA	TRBJ1-1	many	CASSLMGQLNTEAFF	TGTGCCAGCAGTTTAATGGGTCAGTTGAACACTGAAGCTTTCTTT
TRBV5-6	NA	TRBJ2-7	NA	CASSLGPPTEQYF	TGTGCCAGCAGCTTGGGGCCCCCCACGGAGCAGTACTTC
TRBV6-1	NA	TRBJ1-5	NA	CASSEQGVGAVNQPQHF	TGTGCCAGCAGTGAACAGGGTGTAGGGGCCGTGAATCAGCCCCAGCATTTT
TRBV6-2/TRBV6-3	TRBD2	TRBJ2-2	NA	CASSPLAETNTGELFF	TGTGCCAGCAGTCCGCTAGCGGAGACGAACACCGGGGAGCTGTTTTTT
TRBV20-1	TRBD2	TRBJ2-5	NA	CSARGGGGALETQYF	TGCAGTGCTAGAGGGGGCGGGGGGGCCTTGGAGACCCAGTACTTC
TRBV25-1	NA	TRBJ1-5	NA	CASSPSGRTGVAQHF	TGTGCCAGCAGTCCAAGCGGGCGGACGGGGGTCGCCCAGCATTTT
TRBV7-6	NA	TRBJ2-3	NA	CASSLNGPTLSTDTQYF	TGTGCCAGCAGCTTAAACGGGCCAACCTTAAGCACAGATACGCAGTATTTT
TRBV29-1	NA	TRBJ1-1	NA	CSVDSSGWTEAFF	TGCAGCGTTGACTCCTCGGGTTGGACTGAAGCTTTCTTT
TRBV15	TRBD2	TRBJ2-3	NA	CATSRDQLIGGGSDTQYF	TGTGCCACCAGCAGAGATCAATTAATCGGGGGGGGTTCAGATACGCAGTATTTT
TRBV12-3/TRBV12-4	NA	TRBJ1-1	few	CASSFLTTEAFF	TGTGCCAGCAGTTTTTTGACCACTGAAGCTTTCTTT
TRBV27	TRBD2	TRBJ2-3	few	CASSPQGGGGTQYF	TGTGCCAGCAGTCCCCAAGGCGGGGGAGGTACGCAGTATTTT
TRBV9	NA	TRBJ2-5	few	CASSVAPVQETQYF	TGTGCCAGCAGCGTAGCCCCTGTCCAAGAGACCCAGTACTTC
TRBV7-9	NA	TRBJ2-3	few	CASSSLSDLLSTDTQYF	TGTGCCAGCAGCTCCCTCTCCGACTTGCTCAGCACAGATACGCAGTATTTT
TRBV27	TRBD1	TRBJ1-5	few	CASSLSGRGGQPQHF	TGTGCCAGCAGTTTATCAGGCAGGGGGGGTCAGCCCCAGCATTTT
TRBV12-3/TRBV12-4	NA	TRBJ2-1	NA	CASSILSRAILEQFF	TGTGCCAGCAGTATCCTTTCCCGAGCGATCCTAGAGCAGTTCTTC
TRBV2	TRBD1	TRBJ2-7	many	CASRGTGTVTYEQYF	TGTGCCAGCAGGGGGACCGGGACAGTCACCTACGAGCAGTACTTC
TRBV20-1	NA	TRBJ2-4	few	CSARDLGWGVIAKNIQYF	TGCAGTGCTAGAGATCTGGGGTGGGGGGTCATAGCCAAAAACATTCAGTACTTC
TRBV29-1	NA	TRBJ2-5	few	CSVAYWTLETQYF	TGCAGCGTTGCGTATTGGACCTTGGAGACCCAGTACTTC
TRBV5-5	NA	TRBJ2-1	few	CASSFQGTAYNEQFF	TGTGCCAGCAGCTTCCAGGGTACGGCCTACAATGAGCAGTTCTTC
TRBV7-2	TRBD2	TRBJ2-7	few	CASSLAGGYYEQYF	TGTGCCAGCAGCTTAGCGGGAGGGTACTACGAGCAGTACTTC
TRBV27	NA	TRBJ1-1	many	CASSLSVGMDRHEAFF	TGTGCCAGCAGTTTGTCGGTCGGAATGGATAGACATGAAGCTTTCTTT
TRBV20-1	TRBD1	TRBJ2-7	few	CSASEQGVSYEQYF	TGCAGTGCTTCGGAACAGGGGGTCTCCTACGAGCAGTACTTC
TRBV20-1	NA	TRBJ2-2	few	CSARAGGWGTGELFF	TGCAGTGCTAGAGCCGGGGGTTGGGGCACCGGGGAGCTGTTTTTT
TRBV9	NA	TRBJ2-1	NA	CASSAFIYNEQFF	TGTGCCAGCAGCGCCTTCATATACAATGAGCAGTTCTTC
TRBV6-5	NA	TRBJ2-1	NA	CASSYSTGINEQFF	TGTGCCAGCAGTTACTCGACGGGGATTAATGAGCAGTTCTTC
TRBV9	TRBD2	TRBJ2-2	NA	CASRVGLAGGPGGELFF	TGTGCCAGCAGAGTTGGACTAGCGGGAGGTCCGGGCGGGGAGCTGTTTTTT
TRBV2	NA	TRBJ1-1	few	CASEFSGNTEAFF	TGTGCCAGCGAGTTTTCAGGGAACACTGAAGCTTTCTTT
TRBV18	NA	TRBJ2-3	few	CASSRDGRTDTQYF	TGTGCCAGCTCACGGGACGGCCGCACAGATACGCAGTATTTT
TRBV30	NA	TRBJ2-7	NA	CAWSAPEVILGQYF	TGTGCCTGGAGTGCTCCGGAGGTTATACTCGGGCAGTACTTC
TRBV12-3/TRBV12-4	TRBD1	TRBJ1-1	NA	CASSFKGQRNTEAFF	TGTGCCAGCAGTTTCAAGGGACAGCGGAACACTGAAGCTTTCTTT
TRBV20-1	TRBD1	TRBJ2-7	many	CSAREGQGRREQYF	TGCAGTGCTAGGGAGGGACAGGGGCGACGAGAGCAGTACTTC
TRBV20-1	TRBD1	TRBJ2-1	NA	CSARVKDRLRDEQFF	TGCAGTGCTAGAGTTAAGGACAGGCTCCGGGATGAGCAGTTCTTC
TRBV18	NA	TRBJ2-1	few	CASSPDTAREQFF	TGTGCCAGCTCACCTGACACAGCAAGGGAGCAGTTCTTC
TRBV12-3/TRBV12-4	NA	TRBJ2-2	few	CASSPGWVPTGELFF	TGTGCCAGCAGCCCTGGATGGGTGCCGACCGGGGAGCTGTTTTTT
TRBV11-2	TRBD1	TRBJ2-7	NA	CASSLTSAGTASYEQYF	TGTGCCAGCAGCTTAACCTCCGCCGGGACAGCTTCCTACGAGCAGTACTTC
TRBV5-1	TRBD1	TRBJ1-2	many	CASSLDRGSYGYTF	TGTGCCAGCAGCCTGGACAGGGGGTCCTATGGCTACACCTTC
TRBV20-1	TRBD2	TRBJ2-3	once	CSATRLADHTDTQYF	TGCAGTGCTACCCGACTAGCGGACCACACAGATACGCAGTATTTT
TRBV12-3/TRBV12-4	TRBD1	TRBJ1-1	NA	CATTGWNTEAFF	TGTGCCACGACAGGGTGGAACACTGAAGCTTTCTTT
TRBV5-1	NA	TRBJ2-4	few	CASSLGGTGPSPHF	TGCGCCAGCAGCTTAGGTGGGACGGGCCCTTCTCCGCACTTC
TRBV7-8	TRBD2	TRBJ2-3	few	CASKTGTSTADTQYF	TGTGCCAGCAAAACCGGGACTAGCACCGCAGATACGCAGTATTTT